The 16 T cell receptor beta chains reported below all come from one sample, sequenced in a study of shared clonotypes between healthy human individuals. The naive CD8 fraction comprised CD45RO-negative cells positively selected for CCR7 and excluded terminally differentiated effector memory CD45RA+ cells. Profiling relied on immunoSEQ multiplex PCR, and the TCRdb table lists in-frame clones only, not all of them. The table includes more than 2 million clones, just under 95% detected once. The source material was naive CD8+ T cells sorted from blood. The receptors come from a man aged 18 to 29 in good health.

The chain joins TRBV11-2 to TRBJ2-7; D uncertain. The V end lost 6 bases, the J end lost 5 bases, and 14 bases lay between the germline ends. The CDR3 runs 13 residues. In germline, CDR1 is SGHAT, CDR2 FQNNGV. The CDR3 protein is CASRVAGAHEQYF. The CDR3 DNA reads TGTGCCAGCAGGGTAGCCGGAGCCCACGAGCAGTACTTC.

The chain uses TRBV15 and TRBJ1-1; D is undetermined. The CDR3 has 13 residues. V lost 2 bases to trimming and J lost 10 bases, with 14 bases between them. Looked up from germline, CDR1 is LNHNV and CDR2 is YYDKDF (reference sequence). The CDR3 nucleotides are TGTGCCACCAGCAGACTCGGGCCCGAGGGAGCTTTCTTT. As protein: CATSRLGPEGAFF. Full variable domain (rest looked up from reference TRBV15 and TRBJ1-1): DAMVIQNPRYQVTQFGKPVTLSCSQTLNHNVMYWYQQKSSQAPKLLFHYYDKDFNNEADTPDNFQSRRPNTSFCFLDIRSPGLGDTAMYLCATSRLGPEGAFFGQGTRLTVV.

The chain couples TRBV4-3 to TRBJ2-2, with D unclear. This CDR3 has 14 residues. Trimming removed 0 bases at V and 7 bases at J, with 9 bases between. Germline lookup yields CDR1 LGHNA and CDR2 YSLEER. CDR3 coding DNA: TGCGCCAGCAGCCAAGATCGGTGGGGCGGGGAGCTGTTTTTT. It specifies CASSQDRWGGELFF.

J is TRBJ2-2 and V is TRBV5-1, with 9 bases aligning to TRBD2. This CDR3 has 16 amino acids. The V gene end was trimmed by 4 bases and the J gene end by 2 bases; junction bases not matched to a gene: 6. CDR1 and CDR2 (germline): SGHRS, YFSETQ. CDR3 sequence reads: CASSDLAGTNTGELFF. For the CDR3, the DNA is TGCGCCAGCAGCGACCTAGCGGGGACCAACACCGGGGAGCTGTTTTTT. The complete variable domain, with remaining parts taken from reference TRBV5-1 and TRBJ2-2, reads KAGVTQTPRYLIKTRGQQVTLSCSPISGHRSVSWYQQTPGQGLQFLFEYFSETQRNKGNFPGRFSGRQFSNSRSEMNVSTLELGDSALYLCASSDLAGTNTGELFFGEGSRLTVL.

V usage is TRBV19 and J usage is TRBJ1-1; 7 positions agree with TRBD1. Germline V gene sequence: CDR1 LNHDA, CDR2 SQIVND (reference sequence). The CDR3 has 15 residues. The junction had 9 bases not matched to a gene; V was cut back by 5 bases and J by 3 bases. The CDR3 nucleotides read TGTGCCAGTAGTCCGATGACAGGGTGGGACACTGAAGCTTTCTTT. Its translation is CASSPMTGWDTEAFF.

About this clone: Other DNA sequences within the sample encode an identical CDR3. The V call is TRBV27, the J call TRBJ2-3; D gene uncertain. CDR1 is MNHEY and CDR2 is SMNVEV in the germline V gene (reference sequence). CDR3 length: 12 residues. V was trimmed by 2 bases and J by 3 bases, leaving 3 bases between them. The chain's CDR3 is CASSLNTDTQYF. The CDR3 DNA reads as TGTGCCAGCAGTTTAAATACAGATACGCAGTATTTT.

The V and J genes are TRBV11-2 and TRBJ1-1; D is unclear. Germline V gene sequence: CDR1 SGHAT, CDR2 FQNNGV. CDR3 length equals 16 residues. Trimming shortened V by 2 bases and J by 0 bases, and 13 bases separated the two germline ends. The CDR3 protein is CASSLIPGDMNTEAFF. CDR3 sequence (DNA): TGTGCCAGCAGCTTAATACCAGGAGATATGAACACTGAAGCTTTCTTT.

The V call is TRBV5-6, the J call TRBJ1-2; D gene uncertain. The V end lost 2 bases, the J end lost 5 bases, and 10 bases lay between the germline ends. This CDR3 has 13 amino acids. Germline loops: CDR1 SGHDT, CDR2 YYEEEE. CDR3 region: CASSLVTEYGYTF. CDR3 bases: TGTGCCAGCAGCTTAGTGACGGAGTATGGCTACACCTTC.

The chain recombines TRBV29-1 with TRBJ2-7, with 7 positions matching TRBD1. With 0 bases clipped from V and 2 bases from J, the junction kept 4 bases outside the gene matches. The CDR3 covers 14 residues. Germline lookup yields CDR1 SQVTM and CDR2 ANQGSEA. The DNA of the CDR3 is TGCAGCGTTGAAGATGGGGACAGTACCTACGAGCAGTACTTC. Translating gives CSVEDGDSTYEQYF.

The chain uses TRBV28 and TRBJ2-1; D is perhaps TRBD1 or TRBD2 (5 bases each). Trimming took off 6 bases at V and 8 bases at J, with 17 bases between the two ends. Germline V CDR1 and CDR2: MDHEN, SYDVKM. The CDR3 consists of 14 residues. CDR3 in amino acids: CASSIGDLQYEQFF. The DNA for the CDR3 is TGTGCCAGCAGCATCGGGGACCTCCAATATGAGCAGTTCTTC.

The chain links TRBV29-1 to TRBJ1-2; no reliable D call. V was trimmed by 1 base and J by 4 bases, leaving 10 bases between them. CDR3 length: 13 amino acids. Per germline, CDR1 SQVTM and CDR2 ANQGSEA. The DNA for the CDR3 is TGCAGCGTTGAAGGAGGACCCTCCTATGGCTACACCTTC. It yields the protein CSVEGGPSYGYTF. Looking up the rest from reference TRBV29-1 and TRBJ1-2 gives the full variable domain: SAVISQKPSRDICQRGTSLTIQCQVDSQVTMMFWYRQQPGQSLTLIATANQGSEATYESGFVIDKFPISRPNLTFSTLTVSNMSPEDSSIYLCSVEGGPSYGYTFGSGTRLTVV.

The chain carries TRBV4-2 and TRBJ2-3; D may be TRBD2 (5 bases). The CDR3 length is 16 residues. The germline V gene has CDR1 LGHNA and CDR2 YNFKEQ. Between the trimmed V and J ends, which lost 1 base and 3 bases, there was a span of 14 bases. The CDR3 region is CASSQGLLLGTDTQYF. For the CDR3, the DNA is TGTGCCAGCAGCCAAGGACTGCTACTAGGGACAGATACGCAGTATTTT.

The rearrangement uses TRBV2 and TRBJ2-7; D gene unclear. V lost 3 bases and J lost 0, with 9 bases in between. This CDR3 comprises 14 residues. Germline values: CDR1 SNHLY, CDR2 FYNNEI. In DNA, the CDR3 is TGTGCCAGCAGTGACATCGACACCTCCTACGAGCAGTACTTC. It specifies CASSDIDTSYEQYF.

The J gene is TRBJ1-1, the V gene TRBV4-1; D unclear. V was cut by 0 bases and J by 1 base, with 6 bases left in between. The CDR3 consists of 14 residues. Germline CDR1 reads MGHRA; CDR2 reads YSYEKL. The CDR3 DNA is TGCGCCAGCAGCCAAGACTCACGGAACACTGAAGCTTTCTTT. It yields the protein CASSQDSRNTEAFF.

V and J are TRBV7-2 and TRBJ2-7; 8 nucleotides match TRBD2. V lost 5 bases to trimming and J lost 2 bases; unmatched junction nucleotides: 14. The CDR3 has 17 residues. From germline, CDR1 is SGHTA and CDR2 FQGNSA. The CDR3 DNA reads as TGTGCCAGCAGCCCTTCGGCGGGGGGCAACCCAACCTACGAGCAGTACTTC. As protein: CASSPSAGGNPTYEQYF.

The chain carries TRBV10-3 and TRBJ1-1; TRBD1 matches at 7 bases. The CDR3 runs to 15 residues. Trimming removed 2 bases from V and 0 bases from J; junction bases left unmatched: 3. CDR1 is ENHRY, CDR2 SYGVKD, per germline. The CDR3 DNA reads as TGTGCCATCAGTGAGCCGGGACAGTTGAACACTGAAGCTTTCTTT. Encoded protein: CAISEPGQLNTEAFF.